This paragraph covers one TCR beta chain sequence. The antigen is undetermined. This specimen comes from a study of spatial heterogeneity in lung cancer. Study summary: The cohort: approximately 74 early-stage, untreated non-small cell lung cancer patients. More than 9.5 raw reads, on average, carried each unique TCR and UMI combination. Study-wide results and limits: The appearance of ubiquitous expanded tumor TCRs in blood was greater at resection than follow-up.

Time point indicated: blood at routine non-recurrence follow-up after resection. Unsorted whole RNA from tumor, nontumor lung or frozen PBMC underwent sequencing. All TCR cDNA molecules were individually tagged with a unique molecular identifier. TCRdb reprocessed the 5' RACE reads with MiXCR, giving one entry per CDR3 protein. This table holds around 110,000 distinct CDR3 sequences, more than 9% found once. The CDR3 length is 15 residues. The V gene end was trimmed by 6 bases and the J gene end by 4 bases; junction bases not matched to a gene: 8. The sequencing used PBMCs, collected at follow-up. The receptor was derived from a male donor with early-stage non-small cell lung cancer. The V gene is TRBV12-3 or TRBV12-4, the J gene TRBJ2-2, with 7 positions matching TRBD1. CDR3: CASRMRTGLTGELFF. As DNA, the CDR3 is TGTGCCAGCAGAATGAGGACAGGACTCACCGGGGAGCTGTTTTTT.